This TCR beta chain comes out of a study of blood T cell repertoires in COVID-19. The V gene lost 7 bases and the J gene lost 1 base, with 8 bases spanning the gap. The CDR3 sequence is 12 residues long. CDR1 MDHEN and CDR2 SYDVKM come from the germline V gene. Sequencing was performed with immunoSEQ multiplex PCR; in TCRdb, only in-frame clones are kept and a portion is missing. The repertoire holds 150,000 or so clones, with 78% as singletons. This study enrolled people aged about 18 to 100 from under 25 US geographic areas. Cohort assignment relied on participant-reported clinical history. The sample comprised PBMCs or T cells enriched from blood (not recorded which). This receptor was taken from a woman between 50 and 59 years old who had recovered from COVID-19. The genes are TRBV28 and TRBJ2-7; tentatively, D is TRBD1 (5 bases). The CDR3 loop reads CASNRRSYEQYF. In nucleotides, the CDR3 is TGTGCCAGCAACAGGAGATCCTACGAGCAGTACTTC. The complete variable domain, with remaining parts taken from reference TRBV28 and TRBJ2-7, reads DVKVTQSSRYLVKRTGEKVFLECVQDMDHENMFWYRQDPGLGLRLIYFSYDVKMKEKGDIPEGYSVSREKKERFSLILESASTNQTSMYLCASNRRSYEQYFGPGTRLTVT.